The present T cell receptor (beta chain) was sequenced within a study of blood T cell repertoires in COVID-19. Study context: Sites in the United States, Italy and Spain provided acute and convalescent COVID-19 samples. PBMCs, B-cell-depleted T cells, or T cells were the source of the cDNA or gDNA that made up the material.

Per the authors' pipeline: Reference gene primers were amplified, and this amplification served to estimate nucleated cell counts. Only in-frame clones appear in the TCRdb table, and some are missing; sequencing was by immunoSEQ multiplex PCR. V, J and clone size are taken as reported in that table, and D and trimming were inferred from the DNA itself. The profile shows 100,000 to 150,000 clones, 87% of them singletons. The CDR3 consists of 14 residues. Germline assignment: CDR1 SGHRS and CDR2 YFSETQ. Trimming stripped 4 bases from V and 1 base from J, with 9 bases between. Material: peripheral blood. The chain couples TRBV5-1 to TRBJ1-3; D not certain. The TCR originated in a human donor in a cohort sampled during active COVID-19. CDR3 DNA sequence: TGCGCCAGCAGCCCCCGGGGATCTGGAAACACCATATATTTT. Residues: CASSPRGSGNTIYF.